The T cell receptor (beta chain) described here comes from a study of beta chain features in type 1 diabetes. Concerning this clone itself: The target antigen is unknown.

Findings and caveats of the study: In comparison with healthy donors, patients had naive, central memory and Treg TCRB repertoires that appeared more similar.

As every portion of the isolated RNA was reverse transcribed, the sequencing read expressed TCRB transcripts. The assay was immunoSEQ multiplex PCR, and TCRdb's table has in-frame clones only and misses some. The data contain about 140,000 clones, 10% of them singletons. Germline V gene data show CDR1 as MDHEN and CDR2 as SYDVKM. The trim removed 2 bases at V and 1 base at J, leaving 5 bases unmatched. The CDR3 runs to 17 residues. This TCR was sampled from a young man in good health. Sequencing was carried out using naive CD4+ T cells from blood. The V gene is TRBV28, the J gene TRBJ2-3, with TRBD2 matching 11 bases. In nucleotides, the CDR3 is TGTGCCAGCAGTTTACCTCTAGCGGGGGGACGCACAGATACGCAGTATTTT. It is translated as CASSLPLAGGRTDTQYF.